The clone carrying this TCR beta chain was detected only once. Antigen unknown. In germline, CDR1 is MNHNY, CDR2 SVGAGI (reference sequence). V was pared by 6 bases and J by 2 bases, with 11 bases between. The length of the CDR3 is 13 residues. Regarding time point: week 11, during vaccination. The investigators gave 300 ug of mutant IDH1 20-mer peptide in each vaccine dose, together with topical imiquimod. Clones were sequenced by immunoSEQ multiplex PCR, and TCRdb holds only the in-frame ones, with some missing. Of tens of thousands of clones listed, about 77% were seen once; the top ten hold about 8.2%. The record originates from a study of a mutant IDH1 vaccine in newly diagnosed glioma. Study at large: Previous treatment comprised radiotherapy, temozolomide, or both, mostly both.

The TCR originated in a woman aged 18 to 35 with glioma. The genes are TRBV6-6 and TRBJ2-7; weak D call: TRBD2 (6 bases). Sequenced material: PBMCs, taken from a glioma patient whose treatment included an IDH1 peptide vaccine. CDR3 DNA: TGTGCCAGCAGCTCCGGGGGACCCTACGAGCAGTACTTC. Residues: CASSSGGPYEQYF.